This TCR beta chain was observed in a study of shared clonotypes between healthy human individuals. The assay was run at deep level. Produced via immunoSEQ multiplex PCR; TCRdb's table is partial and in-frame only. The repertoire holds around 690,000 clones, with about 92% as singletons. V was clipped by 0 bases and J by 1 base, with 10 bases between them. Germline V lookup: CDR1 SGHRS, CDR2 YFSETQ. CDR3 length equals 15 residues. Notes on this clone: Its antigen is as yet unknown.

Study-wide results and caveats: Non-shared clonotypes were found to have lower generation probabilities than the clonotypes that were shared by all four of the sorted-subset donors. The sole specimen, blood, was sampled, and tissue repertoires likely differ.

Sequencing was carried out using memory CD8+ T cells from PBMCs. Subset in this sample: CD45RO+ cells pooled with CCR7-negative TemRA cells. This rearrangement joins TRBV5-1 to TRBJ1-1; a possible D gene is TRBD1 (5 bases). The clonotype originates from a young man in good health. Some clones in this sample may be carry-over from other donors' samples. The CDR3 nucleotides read TGCGCCAGCAGCTTGGGTGGCAGGGAGAACACTGAAGCTTTCTTT. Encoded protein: CASSLGGRENTEAFF.